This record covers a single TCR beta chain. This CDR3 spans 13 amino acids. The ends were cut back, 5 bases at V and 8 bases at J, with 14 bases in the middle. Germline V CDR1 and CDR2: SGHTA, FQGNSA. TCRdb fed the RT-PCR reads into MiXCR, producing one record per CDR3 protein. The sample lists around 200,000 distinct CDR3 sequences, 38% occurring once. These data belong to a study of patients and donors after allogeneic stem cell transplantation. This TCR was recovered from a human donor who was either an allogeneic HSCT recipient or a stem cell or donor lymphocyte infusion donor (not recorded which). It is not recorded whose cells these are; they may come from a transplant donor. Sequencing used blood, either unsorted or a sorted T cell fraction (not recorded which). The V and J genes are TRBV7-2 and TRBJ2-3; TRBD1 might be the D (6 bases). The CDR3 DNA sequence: TGTGCCAGCAGCCCAGGGGTAGGGAGTACGCAGTATTTT. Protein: CASSPGVGSTQYF.